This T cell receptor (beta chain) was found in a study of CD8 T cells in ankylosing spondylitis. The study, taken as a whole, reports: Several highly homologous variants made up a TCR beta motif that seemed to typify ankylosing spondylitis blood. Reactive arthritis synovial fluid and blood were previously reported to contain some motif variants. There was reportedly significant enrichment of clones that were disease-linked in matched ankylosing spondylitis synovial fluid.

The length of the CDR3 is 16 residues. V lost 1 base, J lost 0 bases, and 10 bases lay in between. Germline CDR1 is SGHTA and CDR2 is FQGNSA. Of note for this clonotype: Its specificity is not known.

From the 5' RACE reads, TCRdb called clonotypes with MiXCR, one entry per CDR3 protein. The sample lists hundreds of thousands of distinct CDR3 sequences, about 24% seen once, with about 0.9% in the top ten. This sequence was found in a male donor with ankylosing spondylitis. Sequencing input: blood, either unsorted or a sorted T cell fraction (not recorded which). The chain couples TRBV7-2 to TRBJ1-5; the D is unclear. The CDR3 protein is CASSLVWQISNQPQHF. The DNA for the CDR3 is TGTGCCAGCAGCTTAGTTTGGCAGATTAGCAATCAGCCCCAGCATTTT.